Each of the 20 T cell receptor beta chains below was sequenced from the same sample in a study of cytomegalovirus exposure and HLA in healthy donors (TCRdb year 2017). The library was made by the immunoSEQ multiplex PCR assay. For the multiplex PCR, a mixture combining 60 forward primers for TCR Vbeta segments and 13 reverse primers for TCR Jbeta segments was used. TCRdb took this table from immuneACCESS and kept in-frame rearrangements with V and J called. Such tables lack part of the clones; where checked against another copy, unresolved V genes explain under half of the gap, and the rest is unexplained. In this sample the table shows 160,000 or so clones, roughly 76% of which occur a single time. The ten most abundant clones make up 4% to 5% of the sample. The sample consisted of PBMCs. The receptors here all came from a woman between 18 and 29 years old in good health and CMV-seropositive.

This clone is a singleton in its sample. The chain combines TRBV18 with TRBJ2-7; possibly TRBD2 for D (5 bases). Germline assignment: CDR1 KGHSH and CDR2 LQKENI. The CDR3 covers 15 residues. V was pared by 0 bases and J by 2 bases, with 11 bases between. The CDR3 loop reads CASSPPAAGTYEQYF. The CDR3 bases are TGTGCCAGCTCACCACCGGCAGCCGGGACCTACGAGCAGTACTTC.

This clone occurred once. The V and J genes are TRBV5-4 and TRBJ1-1, with D hard to call. CDR3 length equals 17 residues. The germline gives CDR1 SGHNT, CDR2 YYREEE (reference sequence). Trimming removed 4 bases from V and 0 bases from J, with 19 bases in between. CDR3 sequence: CASSPGFSHSMNTEAFF. CDR3 DNA sequence: TGTGCCAGCAGCCCCGGTTTTAGTCACAGCATGAACACTGAAGCTTTCTTT.

J is TRBJ1-4 and V is TRBV29-1, with TRBD1 identical over 7 bases. Germline values: CDR1 SQVTM, CDR2 ANQGSEA. The CDR3 consists of 14 residues. V trimming: 8 bases; J trimming: 6 bases; junction bases outside the gene matches: 12. CDR3 region: CSIGSAGGYEKLFF. The CDR3 region has the DNA TGCAGCATTGGGAGCGCAGGGGGTTATGAAAAACTGTTTTTT. The full variable domain, in which reference TRBV29-1 and TRBJ1-4 provide the parts outside the CDR3, is SAVISQKPSRDICQRGTSLTIQCQVDSQVTMMFWYRQQPGQSLTLIATANQGSEATYESGFVIDKFPISRPNLTFSTLTVSNMSPEDSSIYLCSIGSAGGYEKLFFGSGTQLSVL.

V usage is TRBV14 and J usage is TRBJ2-7; no definite D call. This CDR3 spans 11 amino acids. Germline V gene data show CDR1 as SGHDN and CDR2 as FVKESK. Trimming removed 4 bases from V and 3 bases from J, with 4 bases in between. The DNA for the CDR3 is TGTGCCAGCAGCCTCGGCTACGAGCAGTACTTC. This encodes CASSLGYEQYF.

This clone was observed a handful of times. Here the CDR3 reads CASSPRGGEYNEQFF. The CDR3 DNA follows: TGTGCCAGCAGCCCGCGGGGGGGCGAATACAATGAGCAGTTCTTC. The genes are TRBV5-4 and TRBJ2-1; TRBD2 aligns across 9 bases. V lost 4 bases, J lost 4 bases, and 6 bases stayed unmatched. In germline, CDR1 is SGHNT, CDR2 YYREEE (reference sequence). The CDR3 is 15 amino acids. The variable domain in full, with the rest retrieved from reference TRBV5-4 and TRBJ2-1, is ETGVTQSPTHLIKTRGQQVTLRCSSQSGHNTVSWYQQALGQGPQFIFQYYREEENGRGNFPPRFSGLQFPNYSSELNVNALELDDSALYLCASSPRGGEYNEQFFGPGTRLTVL.

The rearrangement links TRBV6-1 to TRBJ1-1, with a weak D call TRBD1 (6 bases). The CDR3 is 14 residues long. V was clipped by 2 bases and J by 11 bases, with 18 bases between them. Germline CDR1 MNHNS, CDR2 SASEGT. CDR3 sequence (DNA): TGTGCCAGCAGTGAAACCGCCGGGACACTCAGGGCTTTCTTT. It is translated as CASSETAGTLRAFF.

This chain uses TRBV13 with TRBJ2-5; D unresolved. The assigned J gene may be wrong: the sequence end matches TRBJ2-7 better. The length of the CDR3 is 12 residues. The germline gives CDR1 PRHDT, CDR2 FYEKMQ (reference sequence). CDR3 DNA: TGTGCCAGCAGCTTAGGTGTCTACGAGCAGTACTTC. Translation gives CASSLGVYEQYF.

This chain uses TRBV6-1 with TRBJ2-5; 9 bases map to TRBD1. The CDR3 totals 14 residues. Germline lookup yields CDR1 MNHNS and CDR2 SASEGT. Germline trimming cut 7 bases from V and 5 bases from J; bases unmatched to any gene: 8. The CDR3 is CASTPDRGWETQYF. The CDR3 nucleotides are TGTGCCAGCACCCCCGACAGGGGGTGGGAGACCCAGTACTTC.

The chain is built from TRBV28 and TRBJ1-6; D unclear. There are 17 residues in the CDR3. CDR1 and CDR2 (germline): MDHEN, SYDVKM. The V gene lost 6 bases and the J gene lost 8 bases, with 23 bases spanning the gap. CDR3 in DNA: TGTGCCAGCAGCCAAAGGCGGTGGCCCGGCGAGGATTCACCCCTCCACTTT. Translated: CASSQRRWPGEDSPLHF.

The rearrangement links TRBV5-1 to TRBJ2-1; D might be TRBD2 (5 bases). CDR1 and CDR2 from the germline V gene are SGHRS and YFSETQ. V was clipped by 2 bases and J by 9 bases, with 18 bases between them. The CDR3 loop spans 15 amino acids. Here the CDR3 DNA reads TGCGCCAGCAGCTTATTCATAGAGGGTTGGGGTGAGCAGTTCTTC. Amino acid sequence: CASSLFIEGWGEQFF. Variable domain in full (rest from reference TRBV5-1 and TRBJ2-1): KAGVTQTPRYLIKTRGQQVTLSCSPISGHRSVSWYQQTPGQGLQFLFEYFSETQRNKGNFPGRFSGRQFSNSRSEMNVSTLELGDSALYLCASSLFIEGWGEQFFGPGTRLTVL.

J is TRBJ1-5 and V is TRBV6-1; perhaps TRBD1 as D (5 bases). This CDR3 has 13 amino acids. V was trimmed by 5 bases and J by 2 bases, leaving 7 bases between them. Germline V gene sequence: CDR1 MNHNS, CDR2 SASEGT. The CDR3 sequence is CASSQQGNQPQHF. The CDR3 region has the DNA TGTGCCAGCAGTCAACAGGGCAATCAGCCCCAGCATTTT.

The chain couples TRBV30 to TRBJ2-3; unclear D gene. Trimming shortened V by 1 base and J by 0 bases, and 11 bases separated the two germline ends. CDR3 length equals 15 residues. Germline values: CDR1 GTSNPN, CDR2 SVGIG (reference sequence). DNA for the CDR3: TGTGCCTGGAGTGGAAAGTTCACAAGCACAGATACGCAGTATTTT. This encodes CAWSGKFTSTDTQYF.

The gene calls are TRBV6-5 and TRBJ1-1; no reliable D call. CDR3 length: 14 amino acids. The germline CDR1 and CDR2 sequences are MNHEY and SVGAGI. Trimming stripped 6 bases from V and 7 bases from J, with 18 bases between. This chain's CDR3 is CASSTSGVQIEAFF. Written as DNA, the CDR3 is TGTGCCAGCAGCACCTCGGGAGTCCAAATTGAAGCTTTCTTT.

The chain carries TRBV27 and TRBJ2-7; 13 nucleotides line up with TRBD2. The germline V gene has CDR1 MNHEY and CDR2 SMNVEV (reference sequence). CDR3 size: 15 residues. V shed 8 bases, J shed 6 bases, and the junction held 10 bases outside the gene matches. Written as DNA, the CDR3 is TGTGCCAGCTCCCCTACTAGCGGGGGGGCCGGCGAGCAGTACTTC. Protein sequence: CASSPTSGGAGEQYF.

V usage is TRBV7-3 and J usage is TRBJ2-5; 7 bases match TRBD2. The CDR3 extends over 15 amino acids. With V trimmed by 5 bases and J by 2 bases, 8 bases remained unmatched. Per the germline V gene, CDR1 is SGHTA and CDR2 is FQGTGA. The CDR3 nucleotides are TGTGCCAGCAGCCTAGCTAGCGGAAAACAAGAGACCCAGTACTTC. Amino acids: CASSLASGKQETQYF.

This chain joins TRBV9 and TRBJ1-4; 10 positions agree with TRBD1. CDR3 length: 15 amino acids. From germline, CDR1 is SGDLS and CDR2 YYNGEE. J gave up 8 bases and V 4 bases, and 8 bases lay outside the gene matches. The CDR3 sequence is CASSIRQGADEKLFF. The CDR3 nucleotides read TGTGCCAGCAGCATTCGACAGGGGGCGGACGAAAAACTGTTTTTT. Full variable domain (missing parts from reference TRBV9 and TRBJ1-4): DSGVTQTPKHLITATGQRVTLRCSPRSGDLSVYWYQQSLDQGLQFLIQYYNGEERAKGNILERFSAQQFPDLHSELNLSSLELGDSALYFCASSIRQGADEKLFFGSGTQLSVL.

This clone has more than one count but fewer than ten. V and J are TRBV11-2 and TRBJ2-5; no clear D. Trimming stripped 0 bases from V and 5 bases from J, with 7 bases between. Germline-derived CDR1 and CDR2 are SGHAT and FQNNGV. CDR3 size: 13 residues. The CDR3, as DNA: TGTGCCAGCAGCTTAGAGAGGATTGAGACCCAGTACTTC. It specifies CASSLERIETQYF.

The rearrangement joins TRBV7-2 to TRBJ1-2; 7 positions match TRBD1. The CDR3 sequence is 17 residues long. V was pared by 4 bases and J by 1 base, with 12 bases of the junction left unmatched. Germline values: CDR1 SGHTA, CDR2 FQGNSA. The DNA of the CDR3 is TGTGCCAGCAGCTCCTCACAGGGGATGGTGGTTAACTATGGCTACACCTTC. This gives the protein CASSSSQGMVVNYGYTF.

This clone has a single count. Sequence at one end of the junction differs from germline and may be a read error. The V call is TRBV7-9, the J call TRBJ2-3; D unresolved. CDR1 is SEHNR, CDR2 FQNEAQ, per germline (reference sequence). There are 14 residues in the CDR3. The CDR3 DNA follows: TGTTCCAGCAGCCAGACAATTTCCACAGATACGCAGTATTTT. Amino acids: CSSSQTISTDTQYF.

This CDR3 is CASSLGQGGMETQYF. The CDR3 nucleotides read TGTGCCAGCAGCTTAGGCCAGGGAGGAATGGAGACCCAGTACTTC. The chain uses TRBV13 and TRBJ2-5, with a tentative D call TRBD2 (6 bases). This CDR3 is 15 amino acids long. Looked up from germline, CDR1 is PRHDT and CDR2 is FYEKMQ (reference sequence). V lost 0 bases, J lost 5 bases, and 13 bases lay in between.